The 22 T cell receptor beta chains given below trace back to one sample, sequenced in a study of blood T cell repertoires in COVID-19. The table came from immunoSEQ multiplex PCR; TCRdb's copy has only in-frame clones and leaves some out. Of over 200,000 clones in the sample, about 85% were seen once. Source material: peripheral blood. These receptors were taken from a woman aged 80 or over with active or convalescent COVID-19.

This chain links TRBV2 with TRBJ2-2, with D tentatively TRBD2 (6 bases). The ends were cut back, 7 bases at V and 0 bases at J, with 12 bases in the middle. In germline, CDR1 is SNHLY, CDR2 FYNNEI. The CDR3 covers 15 residues. The CDR3 is CASTGTFANTGELFF. CDR3 sequence (DNA): TGTGCCAGCACCGGGACTTTCGCGAACACCGGGGAGCTGTTTTTT.

This clone was seen once. The chain is built from TRBV4-3 and TRBJ1-4, with 7 bases lining up with TRBD1. V lost 1 base and J lost 3; bases outside the gene matches: 8. The germline V gene has CDR1 LGHNA and CDR2 YSLEER. The CDR3 loop spans 17 amino acids. The CDR3 reads CASSQAEGGLSNEKLFF. The CDR3 DNA sequence: TGCGCCAGCAGCCAAGCCGAAGGGGGCTTGTCTAATGAAAAACTGTTTTTT.

This clone has only one observation. One junction end disagrees with the germline gene, perhaps due to a read error. The chain combines TRBV27 with TRBJ2-5, with TRBD2 as a possible D gene (5 bases). CDR1 is MNHEY and CDR2 is SMNVEV in the germline V gene (reference sequence). The CDR3 is 11 amino acids. The CDR3 here is CSTARGEAQYF. The CDR3 region has the DNA TGTTCCACCGCTCGGGGAGAGGCCCAGTACTTC.

The chain joins TRBV11-2 to TRBJ2-1; 7 bases fit TRBD2. With V trimmed by 2 bases and J by 4 bases, 8 bases remained unmatched. This CDR3 region has 16 residues. The germline CDR1 and CDR2 sequences are SGHAT and FQNNGV. CDR3 nucleotides: TGTGCCAGCAGCTTAAGTACCGCGGGAGTTTACAATGAGCAGTTCTTC. Its protein is CASSLSTAGVYNEQFF.

This clone was observed a few times. The rearrangement links TRBV5-1 to TRBJ2-5, with D possibly being TRBD2 (8 bases). Germline V gives CDR1 SGHRS, CDR2 YFSETQ. Trimming removed 0 bases at V and 5 bases at J, with 17 bases between. CDR3 length: 16 amino acids. As DNA, the CDR3 is TGCGCCAGCAGCTTGGGGGGACAGCGGGAGTGGGAGACCCAGTACTTC. Translation gives CASSLGGQREWETQYF.

V usage is TRBV19 and J usage is TRBJ1-1; weak D call: TRBD1 (6 bases). V shed 5 bases and J shed 0 bases, with 19 bases lying between them. The CDR3 extends over 17 amino acids. Per germline, CDR1 LNHDA and CDR2 SQIVND (reference sequence). CDR3 sequence (DNA): TGTGCCAGTAGTCCCGACAAGGGGGGGGCGATGAACACTGAAGCTTTCTTT. Its translation: CASSPDKGGAMNTEAFF.

The chain links TRBV5-4 to TRBJ1-3; TRBD1 matches at 7 bases. Germline V gives CDR1 SGHNT, CDR2 YYREEE (reference sequence). With 4 bases clipped from V and 0 bases from J, the junction kept 7 bases outside the gene matches. The CDR3 sequence is 16 residues long. The CDR3: CASSEPGQSSGNTIYF. In DNA, the CDR3 is TGTGCCAGCAGCGAGCCGGGACAGAGCTCTGGAAACACCATATATTTT.

This sequence joins TRBV20-1 and TRBJ1-4; 8 bases agree with TRBD1. This CDR3 contains 13 residues. CDR1 DFQATT and CDR2 SNEGSKA come from the germline V gene (reference sequence). With V trimmed by 3 bases and J by 5 bases, 2 bases remained unmatched. This CDR3 is CSASQGANEKLFF. The CDR3 region has the DNA TGCAGTGCTAGTCAGGGGGCGAATGAAAAACTGTTTTTT.

This chain uses TRBV5-1 with TRBJ2-1; 9 nucleotides agree with TRBD2. The CDR3 totals 14 residues. Germline assignment: CDR1 SGHRS and CDR2 YFSETQ. After removal of 4 bases from V and 9 bases from J, the junction contained 8 bases not matched to a gene. This CDR3 is CASSGTLAGAEQFF. The CDR3 DNA follows: TGCGCCAGCAGCGGGACCTTAGCGGGAGCTGAGCAGTTCTTC.

A word on this clone: Other DNA sequences in this specimen translate into the identical CDR3. The chain links TRBV19 to TRBJ2-2, with a tentative D call TRBD1 (5 bases). This CDR3 contains 15 residues. V lost 3 bases, J lost 2 bases, and 10 bases lay in between. Germline V CDR1 and CDR2: LNHDA, SQIVND (reference sequence). In DNA, the CDR3 is TGTGCCAGTAGTATTTGGCAGGGAAACACCGGGGAGCTGTTTTTT. Translated: CASSIWQGNTGELFF.

The V and J genes are TRBV9 and TRBJ2-7; 11 bases map to TRBD1. This CDR3 region has 15 residues. After removal of 2 bases from V and 0 bases from J, the junction contained 1 base not matched to a gene. CDR1 and CDR2 (germline): SGDLS, YYNGEE. In DNA form, the CDR3 reads TGTGCCAGCAGCGTGGGGACAGGGGGCTCCTACGAGCAGTACTTC. This encodes CASSVGTGGSYEQYF.

The chain has TRBV7-2 and TRBJ1-4; possible D gene TRBD1, 6 bases. Trimming cost V 5 bases and J 4 bases, with 11 bases left between them. The CDR3 totals 14 residues. Germline V CDR1 and CDR2: SGHTA, FQGNSA. The CDR3 here is CASSTDSVNEKLFF. The DNA for the CDR3 is TGTGCCAGCAGCACGGACAGCGTTAATGAAAAACTGTTTTTT.

The chain carries TRBV9 and TRBJ2-1; TRBD2 agrees at 11 bases. V lost 0 bases to trimming and J lost 1 base; unmatched junction nucleotides: 3. This CDR3 is 17 amino acids long. Looked up from germline, CDR1 is SGDLS and CDR2 is YYNGEE. CDR3 region: CASSVASGRPSYNEQFF. The CDR3 DNA reads TGTGCCAGCAGCGTAGCTAGCGGGAGGCCTTCCTACAATGAGCAGTTCTTC.

V and J are TRBV7-3 and TRBJ2-5, with 12 positions matching TRBD1. V shed 5 bases, J shed 5 bases, and the junction held 6 bases outside the gene matches. The germline CDR1 and CDR2 sequences are SGHTA and FQGTGA. CDR3 length equals 15 residues. The CDR3: CASSAGQGARETQYF. The CDR3 nucleotides read TGTGCCAGCAGCGCGGGACAGGGGGCGCGGGAGACCCAGTACTTC.

The chain employs TRBV6-1 and TRBJ1-5, with D unclear. Germline assignment: CDR1 MNHNS and CDR2 SASEGT. This CDR3 has 14 amino acids. The germline V and J ends were trimmed by 3 bases and 5 bases, with 11 bases remaining between them. CDR3 sequence reads: CASSDGVIDQPQHF. In DNA, the CDR3 is TGTGCCAGCAGTGACGGGGTAATCGATCAGCCCCAGCATTTT.

V usage is TRBV29-1 and J usage is TRBJ1-1; no clear D. The germline CDR1 and CDR2 sequences are SQVTM and ANQGSEA. The V gene lost 6 bases and the J gene lost 1 base, with 12 bases spanning the gap. This CDR3 has 13 residues. CDR3 loop: CSVSSGGNTEAFF. The CDR3 coding sequence is TGCAGCGTCTCTTCGGGAGGGAACACTGAAGCTTTCTTT. Combining the CDR3 with reference TRBV29-1 and TRBJ1-1 gives the whole variable domain SAVISQKPSRDICQRGTSLTIQCQVDSQVTMMFWYRQQPGQSLTLIATANQGSEATYESGFVIDKFPISRPNLTFSTLTVSNMSPEDSSIYLCSVSSGGNTEAFFGQGTRLTVV.

The V gene is TRBV5-8, the J gene TRBJ2-7, with unresolved D. V gave up 3 bases and J gave up 7 bases, with 8 bases separating them. Germline CDR1 reads SGHTS; CDR2 reads YDEGEE. The CDR3 sequence is 11 residues long. In DNA, the CDR3 is TGTGCCAGCAGCTCCATGAGGGAGCAGTACTTC. This codes for CASSSMREQYF.

This clone has only a few counts. This chain joins TRBV4-1 and TRBJ2-1, with 10 nucleotides matching TRBD1. The V gene's germline CDR1 is MGHRA and CDR2 YSYEKL. The CDR3 has 17 residues. Trimming at V came to 1 base and at J to 7 bases, leaving 10 bases not matched to a gene. CDR3 sequence reads: CASSQVDRGRNTNEQFF. DNA for the CDR3: TGCGCCAGCAGCCAAGTTGACAGGGGGCGCAATACGAATGAGCAGTTCTTC.

The chain is built from TRBV7-2 and TRBJ1-6; 9 nucleotides agree with TRBD1. Germline CDR1 SGHTA, CDR2 FQGNSA. The CDR3 runs 16 residues. V shed 6 bases, J shed 9 bases, and the junction held 12 bases outside the gene matches. The CDR3 DNA reads as TGTGCCAGCAGAATGGGACAGGGAGGGTTTGGTTCACCCCTCCACTTT. It specifies CASRMGQGGFGSPLHF. Full variable domain (rest looked up from reference TRBV7-2 and TRBJ1-6): GAGVSQSPSNKVTEKGKDVELRCDPISGHTALYWYRQSLGQGLEFLIYFQGNSAPDKSGLPSDRFSAERTGGSVSTLTIQRTQQEDSAVYLCASRMGQGGFGSPLHFGNGTRLTVT.

This rearrangement joins TRBV6-5 to TRBJ2-7, with D perhaps TRBD1 (6 bases). The germline gives CDR1 MNHEY, CDR2 SVGAGI. CDR3 size: 13 residues. The V gene lost 2 bases and the J gene lost 6 bases, with 11 bases spanning the gap. The CDR3 sequence: CASSYGSDSEQYF. The CDR3 DNA reads TGTGCCAGCAGTTACGGTTCGGACAGCGAGCAGTACTTC.

This sequence joins TRBV9 and TRBJ2-3; the match to TRBD2 covers 8 bases. CDR3 length: 14 residues. J lost 8 bases, V lost 4 bases, and 9 bases had no gene match. Germline loops: CDR1 SGDLS, CDR2 YYNGEE. This CDR3 is CASSPTAGVGTQYF. The CDR3 coding sequence is TGTGCCAGCAGCCCTACAGCGGGAGTAGGTACGCAGTATTTT.

J is TRBJ2-7 and V is TRBV11-3; D possibly corresponds to TRBD2 (6 bases). This CDR3 is 14 amino acids long. From germline, CDR1 is SGHNT and CDR2 YENEEA. Trimming cost V 5 bases and J 1 base, with 12 bases left between them. The DNA for the CDR3 is TGTGCCAGCAGCCCGACGGCGGGATCCTACGAGCAGTACTTC. Encoded protein: CASSPTAGSYEQYF. Complete variable domain (other parts from reference TRBV11-3 and TRBJ2-7): EAGVVQSPRYKIIEKKQPVAFWCNPISGHNTLYWYLQNLGQGPELLIRYENEEAVDDSQLPKDRFSAERLKGVDSTLKIQPAELGDSAVYLCASSPTAGSYEQYFGPGTRLTVT.